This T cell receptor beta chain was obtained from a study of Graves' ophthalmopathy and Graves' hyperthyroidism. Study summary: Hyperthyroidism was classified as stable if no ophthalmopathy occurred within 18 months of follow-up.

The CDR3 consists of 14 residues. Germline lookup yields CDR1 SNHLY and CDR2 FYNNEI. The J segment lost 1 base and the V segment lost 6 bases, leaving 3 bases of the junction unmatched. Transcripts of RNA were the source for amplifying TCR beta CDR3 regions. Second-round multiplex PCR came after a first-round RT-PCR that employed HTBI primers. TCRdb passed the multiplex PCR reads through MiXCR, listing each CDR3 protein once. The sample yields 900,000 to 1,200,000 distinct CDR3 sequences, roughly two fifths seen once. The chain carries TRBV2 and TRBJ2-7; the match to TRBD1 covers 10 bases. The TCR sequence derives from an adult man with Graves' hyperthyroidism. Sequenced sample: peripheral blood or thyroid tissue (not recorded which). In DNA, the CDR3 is TGTGCCAGCAGGGGACAGGGGCAATCCTACGAGCAGTACTTC. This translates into CASRGQGQSYEQYF.